Listed below are T cell receptor beta chains from one sample, sequenced in a study of memory CD4+ T cells and cytomegalovirus serostatus. Sequencing used immunoSEQ multiplex PCR; TCRdb keeps in-frame clones, though not all of them. In the table there are about 60,000 clones, about three quarters of which are singletons. The sequenced sample was memory CD4+ T cells from blood. Receptors were obtained from an adult in good health and CMV-seronegative. Some clones in this sample may be carry-over from other donors' samples. Each CDR3 is given with its conserved first and last residue. D genes are given only for firm matches. Part of the rows lack a size; the others show once, few, many or a class for expanded clones.

size: -
J: TRBJ2-4
D: TRBD1
V: TRBV28
CDR3: CASRPTGVGNIQYF
DNA: TGTGCCAGCAGGCCGACAGGGGTGGGAAACATTCAGTACTTC

size: -
J: TRBJ1-2
D: -
V: TRBV29-1
CDR3: CSVSTGTALYGYTF
DNA: TGCAGCGTGAGTACCGGGACCGCCCTCTATGGCTACACCTTC

size: once
J: TRBJ1-2
D: -
V: TRBV20-1
CDR3: CSARNPYGYTF
DNA: TGCAGTGCTAGAAATCCCTATGGCTACACCTTC

size: -
J: TRBJ2-4
D: -
V: TRBV29-1
CDR3: CSVELMAKNIQYF
DNA: TGCAGCGTTGAATTGATGGCCAAAAACATTCAGTACTTC

size: -
J: TRBJ2-1
D: TRBD2
V: TRBV7-9
CDR3: CASSLGLVDGNEQFF
DNA: TGTGCCAGCAGCTTGGGACTAGTTGACGGAAATGAGCAGTTCTTC

size: -
J: TRBJ2-7
D: -
V: TRBV4-1
CDR3: CASSPSRLGDNEQYF
DNA: TGCGCCAGCAGCCCTTCTCGACTAGGAGACAACGAGCAGTACTTC

size: once
J: TRBJ1-3
D: TRBD1
V: TRBV7-2
CDR3: CASSPSSYRGSGNTIYF
DNA: TGTGCCAGCAGCCCTTCCTCGTACAGGGGCTCTGGAAACACCATATATTTT

size: -
J: TRBJ1-1
D: -
V: TRBV2
CDR3: CASRGQMNTEAFF
DNA: TGTGCCAGCAGGGGACAAATGAACACTGAAGCTTTCTTT

size: -
J: TRBJ1-1
D: -
V: TRBV5-1
CDR3: CASSLIPGAEAFF
DNA: TGCGCCAGCAGCTTAATACCTGGCGCTGAAGCTTTCTTT

size: few
J: TRBJ1-5
D: TRBD1
V: TRBV7-8
CDR3: CASSAGDSTYQPQHF
DNA: TGTGCCAGCAGCGCCGGGGACAGCACTTATCAGCCCCAGCATTTT

size: -
J: TRBJ2-7
D: TRBD2
V: TRBV7-9
CDR3: CASSPTSGRVYEQYF
DNA: TGTGCCAGCAGCCCTACTAGCGGGAGAGTCTACGAGCAGTACTTC

size: -
J: TRBJ1-4
D: -
V: TRBV4-2
CDR3: CASSPTVPNEKLFF
DNA: TGTGCCAGCAGCCCGACGGTACCTAATGAAAAACTGTTTTTT

size: -
J: TRBJ2-3
D: -
V: TRBV7-3
CDR3: CASSLTSVVDTQYF
DNA: TGTGCCAGCAGCTTAACGTCGGTGGTGGATACGCAGTATTTT

size: -
J: TRBJ1-1
D: -
V: TRBV14
CDR3: CASSHYSGPGAPGTEAFF
DNA: TGTGCCAGCAGCCACTATAGCGGCCCAGGGGCGCCGGGCACTGAAGCTTTCTTT

size: -
J: TRBJ2-3
D: -
V: TRBV5-6
CDR3: CASSLSFGVGDTQYF
DNA: TGTGCCAGCAGCTTAAGTTTTGGGGTTGGGGATACGCAGTATTTT

size: -
J: TRBJ1-5
D: -
V: TRBV6-1
CDR3: CASSEMVLGNQPQHF
DNA: TGTGCCAGCAGTGAAATGGTCCTTGGCAATCAGCCCCAGCATTTT

size: -
J: TRBJ2-1
D: TRBD2
V: TRBV6-6
CDR3: CASSYSGGRGDNEQFF
DNA: TGTGCCAGCAGTTACAGCGGCGGGAGGGGGGACAATGAGCAGTTCTTC

size: -
J: TRBJ2-7
D: -
V: TRBV28
CDR3: CASSLGGGYNYEQYF
DNA: TGTGCCAGCAGTTTAGGAGGGGGATACAACTACGAGCAGTACTTC

size: -
J: TRBJ2-7
D: TRBD2
V: TRBV5-1
CDR3: CASSSGLGTTYEQYF
DNA: TGCGCCAGCAGCTCGGGACTAGGGACCACGTACGAGCAGTACTTC

size: -
J: TRBJ1-2
D: -
V: TRBV18
CDR3: CASSPPLGAGYGYTF
DNA: TGTGCCAGCTCACCTCCCTTAGGTGCCGGCTATGGCTACACCTTC

size: -
J: TRBJ2-2
D: -
V: TRBV7-8
CDR3: CASSFVGANTGELFF
DNA: TGTGCCAGCAGCTTTGTTGGGGCGAACACCGGGGAGCTGTTTTTT

size: -
J: TRBJ1-6
D: -
V: TRBV5-1
CDR3: CASSLNPGGLNSPLHF
DNA: TGCGCCAGCAGCTTGAACCCAGGCGGCTTAAATTCACCCCTCCACTTT

size: -
J: TRBJ2-7
D: -
V: TRBV5-1
CDR3: CASSLISSYEQYF
DNA: TGCGCCAGCAGCTTAATCAGCTCCTACGAGCAGTACTTC

size: -
J: TRBJ1-2
D: -
V: TRBV5-6
CDR3: CASSLMGMGNYGYTF
DNA: TGTGCCAGCAGCTTGATGGGGATGGGGAACTATGGCTACACCTTC

size: -
J: TRBJ2-1
D: TRBD2
V: TRBV27
CDR3: CASSDRLAGHNEQFF
DNA: TGTGCCAGCAGCGATCGACTAGCGGGGCACAATGAGCAGTTCTTC

size: once
J: TRBJ2-3
D: -
V: TRBV7-2
CDR3: CASSFLGGVSTDTQYF
DNA: TGTGCCAGCAGCTTCCTCGGGGGAGTCTCTACAGATACGCAGTATTTT

size: -
J: TRBJ1-2
D: TRBD1
V: TRBV5-5
CDR3: CASSPSGTGDSWFF
DNA: TGTGCCAGCAGTCCATCCGGGACAGGTGATAGTTGGTTCTTC

size: -
J: TRBJ2-2
D: TRBD2
V: TRBV6-5
CDR3: CASASREAGELFF
DNA: TGTGCCAGTGCCAGTCGGGAGGCCGGGGAGCTGTTTTTT

size: few
J: TRBJ1-2
D: -
V: TRBV9
CDR3: CASSPSGTDRGHGYTF
DNA: TGTGCCAGCAGCCCATCCGGAACAGATCGCGGACATGGCTACACCTTC

size: -
J: TRBJ2-3
D: -
V: TRBV10-1
CDR3: CASSQGLSTDTQYF
DNA: TGCGCCAGCAGCCAGGGATTGAGCACAGATACGCAGTATTTT

size: few
J: TRBJ2-4
D: -
V: TRBV28
CDR3: CASRLRNIQYF
DNA: TGTGCCAGCAGGCTCAGAAACATTCAGTACTTC

size: -
J: TRBJ2-5
D: -
V: TRBV27
CDR3: CASSSRGRETQYF
DNA: TGTGCCAGCAGTTCCAGGGGCCGGGAGACCCAGTACTTC

size: -
J: TRBJ1-5
D: -
V: TRBV30
CDR3: CAWSVRRDQPQHF
DNA: TGTGCCTGGAGTGTAAGGAGAGATCAGCCCCAGCATTTT

size: -
J: TRBJ1-1
D: -
V: TRBV28
CDR3: CASRSGGDTEAFF
DNA: TGTGCCAGCAGATCCGGGGGAGACACTGAAGCTTTCTTT

size: -
J: TRBJ1-4
D: -
V: TRBV18
CDR3: CASSPSANEKLFF
DNA: TGTGCCAGCTCACCATCAGCCAATGAAAAACTGTTTTTT

size: -
J: TRBJ1-1
D: TRBD1
V: TRBV6-1
CDR3: CASSALTGGGTEAFF
DNA: TGTGCCAGCAGTGCGCTGACAGGGGGCGGGACTGAAGCTTTCTTT